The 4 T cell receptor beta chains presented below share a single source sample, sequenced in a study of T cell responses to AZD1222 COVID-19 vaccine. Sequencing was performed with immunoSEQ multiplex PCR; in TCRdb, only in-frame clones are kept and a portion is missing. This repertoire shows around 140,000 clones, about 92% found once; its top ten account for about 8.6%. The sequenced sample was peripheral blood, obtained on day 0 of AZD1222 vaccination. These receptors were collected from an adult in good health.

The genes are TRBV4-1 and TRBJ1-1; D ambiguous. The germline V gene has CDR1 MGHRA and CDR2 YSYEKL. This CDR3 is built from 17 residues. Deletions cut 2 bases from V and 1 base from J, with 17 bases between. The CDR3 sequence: CASSQTPRAQENTEAFF. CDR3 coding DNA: TGCGCCAGCAGCCAAACTCCCCGGGCTCAGGAGAACACTGAAGCTTTCTTT.

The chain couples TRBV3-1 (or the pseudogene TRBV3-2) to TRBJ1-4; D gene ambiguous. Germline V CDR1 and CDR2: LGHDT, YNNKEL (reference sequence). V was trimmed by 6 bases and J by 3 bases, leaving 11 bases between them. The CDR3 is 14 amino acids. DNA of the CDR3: TGTGCCAGCAGGAGGGAGGCCTCTAATGAAAAACTGTTTTTT. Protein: CASRREASNEKLFF.

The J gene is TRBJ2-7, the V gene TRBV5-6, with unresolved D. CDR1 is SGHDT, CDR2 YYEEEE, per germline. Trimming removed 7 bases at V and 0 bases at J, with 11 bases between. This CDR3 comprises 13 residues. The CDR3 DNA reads TGTGCCAGCCGCTCTGGCTCCTCCTACGAGCAGTACTTC. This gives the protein CASRSGSSYEQYF.

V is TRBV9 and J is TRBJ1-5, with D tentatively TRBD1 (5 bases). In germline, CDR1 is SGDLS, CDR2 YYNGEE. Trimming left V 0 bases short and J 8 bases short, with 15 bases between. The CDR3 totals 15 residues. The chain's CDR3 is CASSVGSGANKPQHF. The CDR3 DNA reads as TGTGCCAGCAGCGTAGGAAGTGGGGCGAATAAGCCCCAGCATTTT.